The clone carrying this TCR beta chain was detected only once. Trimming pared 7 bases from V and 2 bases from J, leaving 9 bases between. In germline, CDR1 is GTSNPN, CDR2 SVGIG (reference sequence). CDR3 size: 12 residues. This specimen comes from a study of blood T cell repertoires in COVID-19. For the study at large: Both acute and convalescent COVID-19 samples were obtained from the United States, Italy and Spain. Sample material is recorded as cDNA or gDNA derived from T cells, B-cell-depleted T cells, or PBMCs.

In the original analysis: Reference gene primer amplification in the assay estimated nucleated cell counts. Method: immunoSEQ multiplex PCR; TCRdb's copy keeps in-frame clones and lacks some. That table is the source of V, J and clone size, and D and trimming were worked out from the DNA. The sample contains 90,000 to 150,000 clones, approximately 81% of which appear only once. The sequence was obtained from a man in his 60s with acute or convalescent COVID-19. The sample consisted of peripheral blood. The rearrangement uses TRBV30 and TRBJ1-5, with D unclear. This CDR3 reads CASRLGNQPQHF. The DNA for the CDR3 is TGTGCCTCCCGGTTGGGCAATCAGCCCCAGCATTTT.